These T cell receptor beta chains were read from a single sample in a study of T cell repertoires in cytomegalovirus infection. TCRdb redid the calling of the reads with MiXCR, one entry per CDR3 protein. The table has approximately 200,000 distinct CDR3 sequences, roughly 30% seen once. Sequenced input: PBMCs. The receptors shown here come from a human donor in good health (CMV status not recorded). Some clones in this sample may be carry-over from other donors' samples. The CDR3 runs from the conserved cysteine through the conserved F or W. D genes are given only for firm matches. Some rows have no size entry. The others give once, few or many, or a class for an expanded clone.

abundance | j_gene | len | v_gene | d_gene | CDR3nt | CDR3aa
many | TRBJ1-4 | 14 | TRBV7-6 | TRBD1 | TGTGCCAGCAGTTCAGGGGGGGTAAATGAAAAACTGTTTTTT | CASSSGGVNEKLFF
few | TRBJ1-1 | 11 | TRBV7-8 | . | TGTGCCAGCAGCTTAAAAGCTGAAGCTTTCTTT | CASSLKAEAFF
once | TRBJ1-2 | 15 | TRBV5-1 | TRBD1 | TGCGCCAGCAGCACCTCTCCGGGACAGGCATACGGCTACACCTTC | CASSTSPGQAYGYTF
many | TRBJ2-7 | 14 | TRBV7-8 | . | TGTGCCAGCCGAGCCCAGCAGGCCGCCTACGAGCAGTACTTC | CASRAQQAAYEQYF
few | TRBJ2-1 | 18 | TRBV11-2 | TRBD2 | TGTGCCAGCAGATCCCAAAGGAGACTAGCGGGATCCTACAATGAGCAGTTCTTC | CASRSQRRLAGSYNEQFF
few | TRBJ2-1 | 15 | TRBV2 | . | TGTGCCAGCAGTGAGACCCGCGGACCGTACAATGAGCAGTTCTTC | CASSETRGPYNEQFF
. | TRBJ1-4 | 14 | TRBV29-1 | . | TGCAGCGTTAAAGCTTCGGGTACTAATGAAAAACTGTTTTTT | CSVKASGTNEKLFF
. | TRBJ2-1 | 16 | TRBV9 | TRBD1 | TGTGCCAGCAGCGTAGGACAGGGGGTCACTGGAAATGAGCAGTTCTTC | CASSVGQGVTGNEQFF
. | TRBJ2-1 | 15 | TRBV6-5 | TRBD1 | TGTGCCAGCAGATTAACAGGGGGTTCCTACAATGAGCAGTTCTTC | CASRLTGGSYNEQFF
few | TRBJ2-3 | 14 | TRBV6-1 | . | TGTGCCAGCCGAAGATCGGGGTTTACAGATACGCAGTATTTT | CASRRSGFTDTQYF
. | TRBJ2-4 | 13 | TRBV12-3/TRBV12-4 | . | TGTGCCAGCAGTTTAGGAGCCAAAAACATTCAGTACTTC | CASSLGAKNIQYF
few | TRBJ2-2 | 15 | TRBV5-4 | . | TGTGCCAGCAGCTTGATGGGGTCGGACACCGGGGAGCTGTTTTTT | CASSLMGSDTGELFF
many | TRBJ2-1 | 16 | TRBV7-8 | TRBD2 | TGTGCCAGCAGCTTAGTGGGGGTAGCGGGGGAGGGTGAGCAGTTCTTC | CASSLVGVAGEGEQFF
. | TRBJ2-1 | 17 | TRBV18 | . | TGTGCCAGCTCACTGGAGGGGGGCCTCGTAGGGCACAATGAGCAGTTCTTC | CASSLEGGLVGHNEQFF
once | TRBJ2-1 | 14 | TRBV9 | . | TGTGCCAGCAGCCTCGCCGGACTGTTAGATGAGCAGTTCTTC | CASSLAGLLDEQFF
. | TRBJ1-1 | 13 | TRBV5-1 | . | TGCGCCAGCAGCTCCACATTTTTCGGGGGAGCTTTCTTT | CASSSTFFGGAFF
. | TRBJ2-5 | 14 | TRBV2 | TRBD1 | TGTGCCAGCAGCCTAGGACAGGGGTTAGAGACCCAGTACTTC | CASSLGQGLETQYF
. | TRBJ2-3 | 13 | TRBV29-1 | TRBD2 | TGCAGCGTTGAACTAGCGGGGGGGACCCAGCAGTATTTT | CSVELAGGTQQYF
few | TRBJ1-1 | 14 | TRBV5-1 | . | TGCGCCAGCAGCTTGGGGGAAGGCGGCACTGAAGCTTTCTTT | CASSLGEGGTEAFF
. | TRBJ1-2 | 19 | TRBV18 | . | TGTGTCAGCTCACCATTCGTATTTAGGAGTGGGGCTGCTCCTTATGGCTACACCTTC | CVSSPFVFRSGAAPYGYTF
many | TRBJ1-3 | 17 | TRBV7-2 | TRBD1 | TGTGCCAGCAGCTTAGCGGGGACAGTGCACTCTGGAAACACCATATATTTT | CASSLAGTVHSGNTIYF
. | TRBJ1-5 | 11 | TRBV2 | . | TGTGCTATAAGGGGTAATCAGCCCCAGCATTTT | CAIRGNQPQHF